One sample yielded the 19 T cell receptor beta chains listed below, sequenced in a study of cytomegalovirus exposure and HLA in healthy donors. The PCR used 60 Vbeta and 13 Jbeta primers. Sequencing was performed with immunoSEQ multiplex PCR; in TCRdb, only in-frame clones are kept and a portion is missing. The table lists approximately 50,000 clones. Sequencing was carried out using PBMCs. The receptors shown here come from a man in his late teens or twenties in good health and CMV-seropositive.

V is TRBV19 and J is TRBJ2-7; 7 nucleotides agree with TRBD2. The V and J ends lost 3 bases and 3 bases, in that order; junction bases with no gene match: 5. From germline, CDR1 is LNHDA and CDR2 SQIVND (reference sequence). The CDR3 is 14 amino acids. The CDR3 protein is CASSMRLADYEQYF. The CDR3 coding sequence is TGTGCCAGTAGTATGAGACTAGCAGACTACGAGCAGTACTTC. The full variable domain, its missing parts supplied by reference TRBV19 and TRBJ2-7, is DGGITQSPKYLFRKEGQNVTLSCEQNLNHDAMYWYRQDPGQGLRLIYYSQIVNDFQKGDIAEGYSVSREKKESFPLTVTSAQKNPTAFYLCASSMRLADYEQYFGPGTRLTVT.

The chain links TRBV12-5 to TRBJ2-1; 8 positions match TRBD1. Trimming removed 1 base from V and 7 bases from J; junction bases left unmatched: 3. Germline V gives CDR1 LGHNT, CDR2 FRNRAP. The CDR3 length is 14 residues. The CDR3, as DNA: TGTGCTAGTGGTTTGGGGCAGGGGGCAAATGAGCAGTTCTTC. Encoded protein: CASGLGQGANEQFF.

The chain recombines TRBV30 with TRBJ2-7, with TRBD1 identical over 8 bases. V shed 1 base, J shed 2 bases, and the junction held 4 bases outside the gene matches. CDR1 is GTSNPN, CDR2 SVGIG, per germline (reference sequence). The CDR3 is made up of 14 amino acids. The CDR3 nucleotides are TGTGCCTGGAGTGCTGGGACAGGACCCTACGAGCAGTACTTC. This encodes CAWSAGTGPYEQYF.

CDR3 region: CASSQDSIHEQYF. DNA for the CDR3: TGCGCCAGCAGTCAGGACAGTATCCACGAGCAGTACTTC. The chain recombines TRBV10-1 with TRBJ2-7; TRBD1 is a possible D gene (6 bases). Trimming took off 5 bases at V and 5 bases at J, with 13 bases between the two ends. The CDR3 is 13 amino acids. Germline-derived CDR1 and CDR2 are WNHNN and SYGVQD (reference sequence).

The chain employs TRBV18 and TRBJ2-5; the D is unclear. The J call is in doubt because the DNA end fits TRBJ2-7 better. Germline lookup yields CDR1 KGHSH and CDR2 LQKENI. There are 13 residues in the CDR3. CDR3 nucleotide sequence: TGTGCCAGCTCACCACCGACGAGGTACGAGCAGTACTTC. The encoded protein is CASSPPTRYEQYF.

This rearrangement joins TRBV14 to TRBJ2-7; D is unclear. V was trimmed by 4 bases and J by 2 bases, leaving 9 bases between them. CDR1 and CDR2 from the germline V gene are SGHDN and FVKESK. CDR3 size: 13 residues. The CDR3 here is CASSPWATYEQYF. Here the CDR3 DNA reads TGTGCCAGCAGCCCCTGGGCCACCTACGAGCAGTACTTC.

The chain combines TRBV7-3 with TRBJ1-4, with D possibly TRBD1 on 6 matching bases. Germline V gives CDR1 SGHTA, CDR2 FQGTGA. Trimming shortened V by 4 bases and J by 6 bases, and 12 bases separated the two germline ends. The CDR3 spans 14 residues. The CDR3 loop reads CASSSGQRHEKLFF. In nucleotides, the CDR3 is TGTGCCAGCAGCTCAGGACAGCGCCATGAAAAACTGTTTTTT.

The CDR3 region is CASSPGTGELFF. In nucleotides, the CDR3 is TGTGCCAGCAGCCCCGGGACCGGGGAGCTGTTTTTT. The rearrangement uses TRBV11-2 and TRBJ2-2, with D unclear. V lost 5 bases, J lost 5 bases, and 6 bases lay in between. This CDR3 contains 12 residues. From germline, CDR1 is SGHAT and CDR2 FQNNGV.

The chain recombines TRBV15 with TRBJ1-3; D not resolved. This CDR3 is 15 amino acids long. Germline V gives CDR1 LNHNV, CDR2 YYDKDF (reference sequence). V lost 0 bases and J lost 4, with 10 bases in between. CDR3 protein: CATSRDVGIGNTIYF. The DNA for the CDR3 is TGTGCCACCAGCAGAGATGTGGGCATCGGAAACACCATATATTTT.

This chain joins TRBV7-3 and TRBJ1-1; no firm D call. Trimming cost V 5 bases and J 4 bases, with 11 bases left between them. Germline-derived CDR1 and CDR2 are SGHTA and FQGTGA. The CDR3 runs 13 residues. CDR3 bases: TGTGCCAGCAGCCGCGTCCCAGGCACTGAAGCTTTCTTT. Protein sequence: CASSRVPGTEAFF.

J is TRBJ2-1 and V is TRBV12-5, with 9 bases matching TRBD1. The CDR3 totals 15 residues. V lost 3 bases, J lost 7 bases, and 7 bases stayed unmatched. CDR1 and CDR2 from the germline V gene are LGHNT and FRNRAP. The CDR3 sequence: CASGLGTGSSNEQFF. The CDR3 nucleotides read TGTGCTAGTGGTTTAGGGACAGGGTCATCGAATGAGCAGTTCTTC.

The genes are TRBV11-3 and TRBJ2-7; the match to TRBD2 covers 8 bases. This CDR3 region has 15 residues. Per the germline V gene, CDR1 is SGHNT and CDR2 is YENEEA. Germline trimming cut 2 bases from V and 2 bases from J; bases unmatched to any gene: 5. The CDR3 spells CASSLISSGAYEQYF. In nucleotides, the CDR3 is TGTGCCAGCAGCTTAATCAGTAGCGGGGCCTACGAGCAGTACTTC.

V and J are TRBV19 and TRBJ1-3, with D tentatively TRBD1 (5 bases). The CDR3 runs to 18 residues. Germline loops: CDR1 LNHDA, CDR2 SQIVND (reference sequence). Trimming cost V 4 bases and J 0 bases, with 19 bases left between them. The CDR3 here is CASSSDWGTWGSGNTIYF. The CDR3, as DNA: TGTGCCAGTAGTAGCGATTGGGGCACTTGGGGCTCTGGAAACACCATATATTTT. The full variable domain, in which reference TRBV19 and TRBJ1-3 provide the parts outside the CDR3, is DGGITQSPKYLFRKEGQNVTLSCEQNLNHDAMYWYRQDPGQGLRLIYYSQIVNDFQKGDIAEGYSVSREKKESFPLTVTSAQKNPTAFYLCASSSDWGTWGSGNTIYFGEGSWLTVV.

The CDR3 spells CASSLRGGRAPWEQFF. CDR3 coding DNA: TGTGCCAGCAGTTTACGGGGCGGGAGGGCCCCTTGGGAGCAGTTCTTC. The chain combines TRBV28 with TRBJ2-1, with 9 bases lining up with TRBD2. Looked up from germline, CDR1 is MDHEN and CDR2 is SYDVKM. CDR3 length: 16 amino acids. Germline trimming cut 2 bases from V and 10 bases from J; bases unmatched to any gene: 12.

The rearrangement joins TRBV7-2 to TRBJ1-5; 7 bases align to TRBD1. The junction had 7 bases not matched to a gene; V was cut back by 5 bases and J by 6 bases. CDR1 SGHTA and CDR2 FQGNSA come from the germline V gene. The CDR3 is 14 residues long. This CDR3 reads CASSGDSLSQPQHF. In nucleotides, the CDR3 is TGTGCCAGCAGCGGGGACAGTCTTTCTCAGCCCCAGCATTTT. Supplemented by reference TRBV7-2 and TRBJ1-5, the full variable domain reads GAGVSQSPSNKVTEKGKDVELRCDPISGHTALYWYRQSLGQGLEFLIYFQGNSAPDKSGLPSDRFSAERTGGSVSTLTIQRTQQEDSAVYLCASSGDSLSQPQHFGDGTRLSIL.

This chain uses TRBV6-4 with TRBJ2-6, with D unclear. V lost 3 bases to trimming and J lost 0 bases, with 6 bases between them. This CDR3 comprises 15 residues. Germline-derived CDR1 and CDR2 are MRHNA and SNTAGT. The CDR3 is CASSERSSGANVLTF. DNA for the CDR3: TGTGCCAGCAGTGAACGCAGCTCTGGGGCCAACGTCCTGACTTTC.

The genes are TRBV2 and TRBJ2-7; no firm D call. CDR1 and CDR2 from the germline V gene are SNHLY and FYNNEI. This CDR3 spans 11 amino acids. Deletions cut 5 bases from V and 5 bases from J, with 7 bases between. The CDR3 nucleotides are TGTGCCAGCAGTCCCCTCGACGAGCAGTACTTC. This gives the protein CASSPLDEQYF.

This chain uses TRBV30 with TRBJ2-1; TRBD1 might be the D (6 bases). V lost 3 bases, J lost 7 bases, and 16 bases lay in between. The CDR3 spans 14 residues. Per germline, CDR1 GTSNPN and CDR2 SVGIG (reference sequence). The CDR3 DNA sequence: TGTGCCTGGAGCCCCCCCCCGGACAGAAATGAGCAGTTCTTC. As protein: CAWSPPPDRNEQFF.

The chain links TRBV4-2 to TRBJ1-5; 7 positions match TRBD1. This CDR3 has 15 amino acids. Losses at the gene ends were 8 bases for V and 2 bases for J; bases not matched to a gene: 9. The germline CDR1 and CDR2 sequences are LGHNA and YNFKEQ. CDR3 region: CASCLNTGGNQPQHF. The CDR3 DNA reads TGTGCCAGCTGCCTAAACACAGGGGGCAATCAGCCCCAGCATTTT.